This T cell receptor beta chain was observed in a study of blood T cell repertoires in COVID-19. Overall study: Some COVID-19 samples were acute and others convalescent; all came from the United States, Italy and Spain. T cells, B-cell-depleted T cells, or PBMCs supplied cDNA or gDNA.

CDR1 is LNHDA and CDR2 is SQIVND in the germline V gene (reference sequence). J lost 6 bases, V lost 3 bases, and 6 bases had no gene match. CDR3 length equals 17 residues. Original data processing: Amplification of reference gene primers provided the estimated nucleated cell counts. Data came from immunoSEQ multiplex PCR; TCRdb stores just in-frame clones and leaves some out. That table is the source of V, J and clone size, and D and trimming were worked out from the DNA. The table has a few hundred thousand clones, approximately 82% seen once. The TCR originated in a young man who had recovered from COVID-19. The chain carries TRBV19 and TRBJ2-2; 14 bases fit TRBD2. Sequencing was carried out using peripheral blood. CDR3 DNA: TGTGCCAGTAGTATGGGGACTAGCGGGGGCCTCCCCGGGGAGCTGTTTTTT. Translating gives CASSMGTSGGLPGELFF.